The following is a TCR beta chain sequence with its context. J gave up 3 bases and V 6 bases, and 2 bases lay outside the gene matches. This CDR3 comprises 11 residues. CDR1 SQVTM and CDR2 ANQGSEA come from the germline V gene. An input of about 0.5 to 1 ug of RNA was subjected to reverse transcription using random hexamers. An immunoSEQ multiplex PCR generated amplified TCR beta CDR3 products spanning 54 Vbeta and 13 Jbeta. MiXCR, run by TCRdb on the immunoSEQ multiplex PCR reads, gives a single entry per CDR3 protein. The sample yields 80,000 to 90,000 distinct CDR3 sequences, more than 85% seen once. TEMRA cells underwent FACS enrichment and CD8+ and CD4+ T cells underwent negative isolation. The data derive from a study of CD8 T cells in Susac syndrome. Across the study: Of the sequenced Susac syndrome patients, more than five had active disease and eight were in remission.

V is TRBV29-1 and J is TRBJ2-7, with 7 nucleotides matching TRBD1. The sequence was obtained from a human donor with Susac syndrome. Material: CD8+ T cells from PBMCs. DNA for the CDR3: TGCAGCGTGGGGACAGACTACGAGCAGTACTTC. Translated: CSVGTDYEQYF.